The source of this T cell receptor (beta chain) is a study of PD-1 blockade in classical Hodgkin lymphoma. Study observations and caveats: The diversity seen at baseline in complete responders resembled that of newly diagnosed patients. TCR diversity in CD4+, not CD8+, cells rose significantly by C4D1. Undefined causes, possibly disease activity or prior therapy, underlie the repertoire differences.

Stated time point: cycle 4 day 1 (C4D1), after less than 7 weeks of nivolumab. The patients all showed relapse after autologous stem cell transplantation, while their brentuximab vedotin exposure varied. PBMCs, once thawed, yielded CD8+ T cells isolated by magnetic negative selection. On this clone: The target antigen is unknown.

Unmatched junction bases numbered 6, after V lost 6 bases and J lost 4 bases. Germline V gives CDR1 SNHLY, CDR2 FYNNEI. The CDR3 contains 14 residues. Produced via immunoSEQ multiplex PCR; TCRdb's table is partial and in-frame only. The data hold over 5,500 clones, with 73% observed a single time. The sequencing here drew on CD8+ T cells from blood, taken before the fourth cycle of nivolumab. This sequence was found in a human donor with classical Hodgkin lymphoma. The chain couples TRBV2 to TRBJ1-1; 9 nucleotides agree with TRBD1. The CDR3, as DNA: TGTGCCAGCAGCCCGGGACAGGGTTTCACTGAAGCTTTCTTT. It is translated as CASSPGQGFTEAFF.